The 2 T cell receptor beta chains below come from one sample, sequenced in a study of blood T cell repertoires in COVID-19 (dated by TCRdb to the early 2020s). To prepare the library, the immunoSEQ multiplex PCR assay was applied. Imported from immuneACCESS, the table was reduced by TCRdb to in-frame sequences with V and J called. These copies leave out some clones; in studies compared against another copy, an unresolved V gene accounts for under half, and the cause of the remainder is not known. Recorded for this sample are about 180,000 clones; more than 75% of them occurred a single time. The ten largest clones represent around a sixth of the sample. Sequencing was carried out using peripheral blood. The source is a person aged 70 to 80 with COVID-19, enrolled during active disease.

This clone was observed a single time. V usage is TRBV6-5 and J usage is TRBJ1-1; D uncertain. V was shortened by 6 bases and J by 4 bases, with 18 bases between the two germline ends. Germline V gene lookup returns CDR1 MNHEY and CDR2 SVGAGI. The CDR3 contains 15 residues. DNA for the CDR3: TGTGCCAGCAGCCTACCGGGCCATCGGGGCACTGAAGCTTTCTTT. It yields the protein CASSLPGHRGTEAFF.

The chain links TRBV19 to TRBJ1-2, with D possibly matching TRBD1 (5 bases). Trimming pared 4 bases from V and 1 base from J, leaving 10 bases between. From germline, CDR1 is LNHDA and CDR2 SQIVND (reference sequence). This CDR3 has 14 amino acids. This CDR3 reads CASSTRQHNYGYTF. The CDR3 region has the DNA TGTGCCAGTAGTACCCGACAGCATAACTATGGCTACACCTTC.